This TCR beta chain was profiled in a study of shared clonotypes between healthy human individuals. Regarding the study as a whole: A few donors held approximately 5% of naive CD4 clonotypes in common.

V was clipped by 5 bases and J by 6 bases; unmatched bases: 5. Germline V gene data show CDR1 as SGHTA and CDR2 as FQGTGA. The CDR3 spans 13 residues. Concerning this clone: Its antigen is as yet unknown.

Some clones are missing from TCRdb's copy, which holds only in-frame ones; the method was immunoSEQ multiplex PCR. Seen here are around 2.5 million clones, 93% observed once, and the top ten hold approximately 0.37%. This chain connects TRBV7-3 to TRBJ2-7, with TRBD1 matching over 9 bases. The TCR sequence derives from a man between 18 and 35 years old in good health. Some clones in this sample may be carry-over from other donors' samples. What was sequenced was naive CD4+ T cells from PBMCs. Subset specified: CD45RA+ positively selected. The CDR3, as DNA: TGTGCCAGCAGCCGACAGGGGGGATTCGAGCAGTACTTC. This encodes CASSRQGGFEQYF.